The following is a TCR beta chain sequence with its context. This clone was detected a few times. Its target antigen remains unknown. Per-base qualities were not stored, and no clone one base away is much larger. These data originate in a study of blood T cell repertoires in COVID-19 (dated by TCRdb to about 2020). Describing the broader study: Samples from collaborators originated in the United States, Italy and Spain and spanned both the acute and convalescent phases of COVID-19. The prospective study material was composed of cDNA or gDNA derived from T cells, B-cell-depleted T cells, or PBMCs. Subjects who had been exposed to COVID-19, were actively infected with it, or had recovered from it provided the deeply sampled blood TCRbeta repertoires that made up the dataset. A freely available public database, intended as a resource for researchers studying the immune response to SARS-CoV-2, is where the repertoires were released. Samples came from the ongoing ImmuneRACE study (first 160 participants) plus 1,254 subjects from 6 global collaborators. Nearly every sample came with metadata listing a de-identified subject ID, COVID-19 status, age in years and sex. Where HLA class I and class II types were available, the types were taken from metadata supplied by the sample provider, not from assay-based typing.

TCRbeta CDR3 regions were amplified from genomic DNA using the immunoSEQ Assay, a bias-controlled multiplex PCR. The source study handled its data this way. The number of nucleated cells in each sample was estimated by amplification of reference gene primers within the assay. Sequence reads were collapsed and filtered to measure the absolute abundance of every unique TCRbeta CDR3 rearrangement. Productive Simpson clonality was computed per sample as the square root of Simpson's diversity index over productive rearrangements. TCRdb holds this immuneACCESS table with in-frame rearrangements only. Some clones are missing; in checked studies, unresolved V genes explain under half, and the rest has no known cause. V, J and clone size were drawn from that table, and D and trimming were deduced from the DNA. The sample yields tens of thousands of clones; 70% to 80% were counted once. The ten largest account for 15% to 20% of the sample.

The collaborating institutions used their own protocols to collect whole blood in K2EDTA tubes. For TCRbeta analysis, collaborators shipped samples as frozen whole blood, isolated PBMCs, or DNA extracted from either of those sample types. Paper-wide results and their limitations: The amount of clinical and demographic metadata varied by source and participant and was provided uncurated.

The receptor was derived from a man between 65 and 79 years old with active or convalescent COVID-19. The sample comprised peripheral blood.

The nucleotides read TGTGCCAGCAGCTCCTCCCCAGTGACCTACGAGCAGTACTTC. It translates as CASSSSPVTYEQYF. The V gene is TRBV11-2 and the J gene is TRBJ2-7, with no confidently assigned D gene. V is cut by 4 bases and J by 2 bases, and the space between the germline ends is 12 bases. Including cysteine and phenylalanine, the CDR3 has 14 amino acids. The only DNA kept is the CDR3, 42 bases in frame from the first base. CDR1 is given as SGHAT and CDR2 as FQNNGV, both from the germline V gene.